This is a list of T cell receptor beta chains from one sample in a study of T cells in Graves' hyperthyroidism and ophthalmopathy. TCRdb re-called the multiplex PCR reads through MiXCR, storing one row per CDR3 protein. The sample yields some 650,000 distinct CDR3 sequences, about 16% seen once. What was sequenced was blood. These receptors originate from a woman aged 40 to 49 with Graves' ophthalmopathy. The CDR3 runs from the conserved cysteine through the conserved F or W. Each record gives: CDR3 protein, CDR3 DNA, J gene, V gene, clone size, D gene. A D gene is named only where the DNA matches it firmly. Rows give clone size only sometimes, using once, few, many, or a class for an expanded clone.

CDR3 protein: CASSGASGRAYEQYF
CDR3 DNA: TGTGCCAGCAGCGGCGCTAGCGGGAGGGCCTACGAGCAGTACTTC
J gene: TRBJ2-7
V gene: TRBV28
clone size: many
D gene: TRBD2

CDR3 protein: CASSLRTSGGTSYEQYF
CDR3 DNA: TGTGCCAGCAGCCTACGGACTAGCGGGGGGACCTCCTACGAGCAGTACTTC
J gene: TRBJ2-7
V gene: TRBV5-5
clone size: many
D gene: TRBD2

CDR3 protein: CASTTLGTTNYGYTF
CDR3 DNA: TGTGCCAGCACCACGCTTGGGACAACTAACTATGGCTACACCTTC
J gene: TRBJ1-2
V gene: TRBV5-5
clone size: few
D gene: .

CDR3 protein: CASSEFGGQQETQYF
CDR3 DNA: TGTGCCAGCAGTGAATTCGGGGGACAGCAAGAGACCCAGTACTTC
J gene: TRBJ2-5
V gene: TRBV2
clone size: many
D gene: .

CDR3 protein: CASKTGDSGNTIYF
CDR3 DNA: TGTGCCAGCAAAACAGGGGACTCTGGAAACACCATATATTTT
J gene: TRBJ1-3
V gene: TRBV9
clone size: .
D gene: TRBD1

CDR3 protein: CASSLVQPYEQYF
CDR3 DNA: TGTGCCAGCAGCTTAGTACAGCCCTACGAGCAGTACTTC
J gene: TRBJ2-7
V gene: TRBV7-9
clone size: many
D gene: .

CDR3 protein: CASSLAGLMSAFF
CDR3 DNA: TGTGCCAGCAGTTTAGCTGGGCTGATGAGCGCTTTCTTT
J gene: TRBJ1-1
V gene: TRBV12-3/TRBV12-4
clone size: many
D gene: .

CDR3 protein: CASSIGGSAANYGYTF
CDR3 DNA: TGTGCCAGCAGTATTGGCGGGTCAGCAGCTAACTATGGCTACACCTTC
J gene: TRBJ1-2
V gene: TRBV6-1
clone size: .
D gene: .

CDR3 protein: CASGDRIETQYF
CDR3 DNA: TGTGCCAGTGGGGACAGAATCGAGACCCAGTACTTC
J gene: TRBJ2-5
V gene: TRBV2
clone size: many
D gene: TRBD1

CDR3 protein: CASSYTPLAGVPTDTQYF
CDR3 DNA: TGTGCCAGCAGTTACACCCCCCTAGCGGGGGTTCCCACAGATACGCAGTATTTT
J gene: TRBJ2-3
V gene: TRBV6-5
clone size: .
D gene: TRBD2

CDR3 protein: CASSYADSYEQYF
CDR3 DNA: TGTGCCAGCAGCTACGCGGATTCCTACGAGCAGTACTTC
J gene: TRBJ2-7
V gene: TRBV5-4
clone size: few
D gene: .

CDR3 protein: CASSAQDLSGNTIYF
CDR3 DNA: TGTGCCAGCAGTGCTCAGGACCTCTCTGGAAACACCATATATTTT
J gene: TRBJ1-3
V gene: TRBV2
clone size: few
D gene: .

CDR3 protein: CASSLGDSPRAFF
CDR3 DNA: TGTGCCAGCAGCTTAGGGGACAGTCCCAGAGCTTTCTTT
J gene: TRBJ1-1
V gene: TRBV7-6
clone size: many
D gene: TRBD1

CDR3 protein: CASSDRERNYEQYF
CDR3 DNA: TGTGCCAGCAGCGACAGGGAGAGGAACTACGAGCAGTACTTC
J gene: TRBJ2-7
V gene: TRBV7-9
clone size: .
D gene: TRBD1

CDR3 protein: CASSYLGQITDTQYF
CDR3 DNA: TGTGCCAGCAGTTACTTGGGACAGATCACAGATACGCAGTATTTT
J gene: TRBJ2-3
V gene: TRBV6-2/TRBV6-3
clone size: .
D gene: TRBD1

CDR3 protein: CASSSGTGGETQYF
CDR3 DNA: TGTGCCAGCAGTTCCGGGACAGGGGGAGAGACCCAGTACTTC
J gene: TRBJ2-5
V gene: TRBV27
clone size: many
D gene: TRBD1